The TCR beta chain under discussion was sequenced for a study of T cell responses to AZD1222 COVID-19 vaccine. Whole-study findings and limits: Unmutated regions of variants are reportedly targeted by nearly half of spike-specific TCRs.

The V end lost 2 bases, the J end lost 5 bases, and 9 bases lay between the germline ends. The CDR3 runs to 13 residues. Germline V gene sequence: CDR1 MNHEY, CDR2 SVGAGI. The repertoire was sequenced with immunoSEQ multiplex PCR; TCRdb's copy has only in-frame clones and lacks some. This repertoire shows around 150,000 clones, around 90% found once; its top ten account for 5% to 6.5%. This clone was seen once. What it recognizes is unknown. The specimen was peripheral blood, collected 28 days after the second AZD1222 dose. This clonotype originated in an adult who received the AZD1222 COVID-19 vaccine. The gene calls are TRBV6-5 and TRBJ2-5; D tentatively fits TRBD1 or TRBD2 (5 bases each). The DNA of the CDR3 is TGTGCCAGCAGTTACAGAGGGGTGGAGACCCAGTACTTC. Translation: CASSYRGVETQYF.